This T cell receptor (beta chain) is from a study of T cell changes during pregnancy in multiple sclerosis. The assay was immunoSEQ multiplex PCR, and TCRdb's table has in-frame clones only and misses some. The sample lists 70,000 to 95,000 clones, over 80% occurring once. Germline CDR1 is SEHNR and CDR2 is FQNEAQ (reference sequence). Trimming stripped 5 bases from V and 4 bases from J, with 14 bases between. The CDR3 runs 14 residues. The chain uses TRBV7-9 and TRBJ1-1, with D possibly matching TRBD1 (5 bases). The sample here was CD4+ T cells from peripheral blood mononuclear cells, taken in the second trimester of pregnancy. This clonotype was sampled from a female donor with multiple sclerosis, enrolled in a pregnancy study. The CDR3 DNA follows: TGTGCCAGCAGCCCGTGGGGAGGGGCCACTGAAGCTTTCTTT. Amino acids: CASSPWGGATEAFF.